Each of the 21 T cell receptor beta chains below was sequenced from the same sample in a study of cytomegalovirus exposure and HLA in healthy donors. Vbeta (60) and Jbeta (13) primers were used in the PCR. Produced via immunoSEQ multiplex PCR; TCRdb's table is partial and in-frame only. The table has over 90,000 clones, around 66% seen once. The sequenced material came from PBMCs. These receptors were collected from a woman between 50 and 59 years old in good health and CMV-seronegative.

The sample holds a few counts of this clone. The CDR3 nucleotides read TGTGCCAGCACAATGTTAGGTTTAAAAACAGGGGGCAGAGCTGAAGCTTTCTTT. Residues: CASTMLGLKTGGRAEAFF. The V gene is TRBV28, the J gene TRBJ1-1; 9 bases align to TRBD1. The ends lost 7 bases at V and 6 bases at J; junction bases unmatched: 21. This CDR3 has 18 residues. In germline, CDR1 is MDHEN, CDR2 SYDVKM.

This chain connects TRBV19 to TRBJ2-1; weak D call: TRBD1 (6 bases). Germline V CDR1 and CDR2: LNHDA, SQIVND (reference sequence). Trimming took off 6 bases at V and 0 bases at J, with 15 bases between the two ends. The CDR3 extends over 16 amino acids. In DNA, the CDR3 is TGTGCCAGTAGCCATCCCCGGGACAACTCCTACAATGAGCAGTTCTTC. It is translated as CASSHPRDNSYNEQFF.

The rearrangement links TRBV7-2 to TRBJ2-5, with D perhaps matching TRBD1 (5 bases). Germline V gene sequence: CDR1 SGHTA, CDR2 FQGNSA. V lost 5 bases and J lost 2, with 12 bases in between. The CDR3 contains 14 residues. The CDR3 nucleotides read TGTGCCAGCAGCCTAGGGGCAGGACAAGAGACCCAGTACTTC. It codes for CASSLGAGQETQYF. Variable domain in full (rest from reference TRBV7-2 and TRBJ2-5): GAGVSQSPSNKVTEKGKDVELRCDPISGHTALYWYRQSLGQGLEFLIYFQGNSAPDKSGLPSDRFSAERTGGSVSTLTIQRTQQEDSAVYLCASSLGAGQETQYFGPGTRLLVL.

This clone occurred a few times. This chain connects TRBV4-3 to TRBJ2-3; D gene uncertain. CDR1 is LGHNA, CDR2 YSLEER, per germline. CDR3 size: 17 residues. Trimming cost V 0 bases and J 0 bases, with 13 bases left between them. CDR3 nucleotide sequence: TGCGCCAGCAGCCAAGATGGTCCCAGATCTAGCACAGATACGCAGTATTTT. Encoded protein: CASSQDGPRSSTDTQYF.

The CDR3 coding sequence is TGTGCCACCAGCAGAGAACCTCGGGACTACGAGCAGTACTTC. It specifies CATSREPRDYEQYF. The chain joins TRBV15 to TRBJ2-7; perhaps TRBD2 as D (5 bases). This CDR3 contains 14 residues. The ends were cut back, 0 bases at V and 3 bases at J, with 9 bases in the middle. CDR1 LNHNV and CDR2 YYDKDF come from the germline V gene (reference sequence).

This sequence joins TRBV4-2 and TRBJ2-1, with 8 bases matching TRBD2. Trimming cost V 1 base and J 5 bases; bases outside gene matches: 10. Germline-derived CDR1 and CDR2 are LGHNA and YNFKEQ. The CDR3 loop spans 17 amino acids. Written as DNA, the CDR3 is TGTGCCAGCAGCCAAGGACTGCCGGGAGGGCCCCACAATGAGCAGTTCTTC. Encoded protein: CASSQGLPGGPHNEQFF.

The V call is TRBV10-3, the J call TRBJ2-1, with 12 bases identical to TRBD2. There are 19 residues in the CDR3. Germline CDR1 ENHRY, CDR2 SYGVKD. J was trimmed by 9 bases and V by 2 bases; bases with no gene match: 17. The CDR3 loop reads CAISEPDKPTSGRRGEQFF. CDR3 DNA sequence: TGTGCCATCAGTGAGCCCGACAAGCCGACTAGCGGGAGAAGGGGTGAGCAGTTCTTC.

The chain couples TRBV27 to TRBJ1-1; D gene ambiguous. The V end lost 5 bases, the J end lost 4 bases, and 11 bases lay between the germline ends. The V gene's germline CDR1 is MNHEY and CDR2 SMNVEV (reference sequence). CDR3 length: 13 amino acids. The CDR3 sequence is CASSIRVSTEAFF. As DNA, the CDR3 is TGTGCCAGCAGTATCCGGGTGTCCACTGAAGCTTTCTTT.

This chain joins TRBV6-1 and TRBJ1-5; D may be TRBD1 (5 bases). The CDR3 length is 13 residues. CDR1 is MNHNS, CDR2 SASEGT, per germline. V dropped 5 bases and J dropped 7 bases, with 12 bases sitting between them. The CDR3 spells CASSRDSMQPQHF. As DNA, the CDR3 is TGTGCCAGCAGTAGAGACAGTATGCAGCCCCAGCATTTT.

The rearrangement uses TRBV6-5 and TRBJ2-5, with TRBD2 identical over 8 bases. CDR1 is MNHEY, CDR2 SVGAGI, per germline. Unmatched junction bases numbered 9, after V lost 10 bases and J lost 5 bases. This CDR3 region has 13 residues. The CDR3 reads CATKYRLAETQYF. The CDR3 DNA reads as TGTGCCACCAAATACCGACTAGCGGAGACCCAGTACTTC.

Concerning this clone itself: Additional DNA sequences in this sample encode the identical CDR3. This sequence joins TRBV5-1 and TRBJ2-7, with no clear D. The CDR3 is 13 amino acids. With 0 bases removed from V and 1 base from J, the gap between germline ends came to 5 bases. The V gene's germline CDR1 is SGHRS and CDR2 YFSETQ. This CDR3 is CASSLDGSYEQYF. CDR3 sequence (DNA): TGCGCCAGCAGCTTGGACGGTTCCTACGAGCAGTACTTC. Looking up the rest from reference TRBV5-1 and TRBJ2-7 gives the full variable domain: KAGVTQTPRYLIKTRGQQVTLSCSPISGHRSVSWYQQTPGQGLQFLFEYFSETQRNKGNFPGRFSGRQFSNSRSEMNVSTLELGDSALYLCASSLDGSYEQYFGPGTRLTVT.

This clone was counted only a few times. This chain connects TRBV19 to TRBJ1-3; TRBD1 matches 8 bases. This CDR3 region has 15 residues. Germline V lookup: CDR1 LNHDA, CDR2 SQIVND (reference sequence). The V and J ends lost 5 bases and 3 bases, in that order; junction bases with no gene match: 6. The CDR3 spells CASSARDRIGNTIYF. The CDR3 DNA is TGTGCCAGTAGTGCCCGGGACAGGATTGGAAACACCATATATTTT.

V is TRBV27 and J is TRBJ2-7, with D possibly TRBD1 on 5 matching bases. CDR1 and CDR2 from the germline V gene are MNHEY and SMNVEV (reference sequence). This CDR3 region has 14 residues. V lost 6 bases, J lost 3 bases, and 15 bases lay in between. The CDR3 DNA follows: TGTGCCAGCAGCATAGGAGTTGACAGCTACGAGCAGTACTTC. Translated: CASSIGVDSYEQYF.

This chain links TRBV28 with TRBJ1-5, with D possibly being TRBD1 (5 bases). V dropped 7 bases and J dropped 4 bases, with 17 bases sitting between them. The CDR3 has 15 amino acids. Germline CDR1 is MDHEN and CDR2 is SYDVKM. CDR3 in amino acids: CASTPTTDTNQPQHF. CDR3 sequence (DNA): TGTGCCAGCACTCCCACGACAGACACGAATCAGCCCCAGCATTTT.

The chain is built from TRBV29-1 and TRBJ2-3; D perhaps matches TRBD2 (6 bases). Germline-derived CDR1 and CDR2 are SQVTM and ANQGSEA. Trimming shortened V by 6 bases and J by 3 bases, and 13 bases separated the two germline ends. The CDR3 contains 13 residues. The chain's CDR3 is CSVMVGGTDTQYF. CDR3 in DNA: TGCAGCGTAATGGTGGGGGGTACAGATACGCAGTATTTT.

This clone showed up just a few times. V usage is TRBV5-4 and J usage is TRBJ1-2, with 11 bases matching TRBD1. CDR3 length: 16 residues. Unmatched junction bases numbered 4, after V lost 3 bases and J lost 0 bases. CDR1 is SGHNT and CDR2 is YYREEE in the germline V gene (reference sequence). The CDR3 loop reads CASSSGTGGPNYGYTF. The CDR3 nucleotides read TGTGCCAGCAGCTCGGGGACAGGGGGGCCTAACTATGGCTACACCTTC. Complete variable domain (other parts from reference TRBV5-4 and TRBJ1-2): ETGVTQSPTHLIKTRGQQVTLRCSSQSGHNTVSWYQQALGQGPQFIFQYYREEENGRGNFPPRFSGLQFPNYSSELNVNALELDDSALYLCASSSGTGGPNYGYTFGSGTRLTVV.

The V gene is TRBV21-1, the J gene TRBJ1-5; whether TRBD1, the table's D call, matches the DNA was not checked. TRBV21-1 constitutes a pseudogene. This CDR3 comprises 15 residues. The CDR3 DNA reads as TGTGCCAGCAGCAAAGCGCTCTGGCCAAATCAGCCCCAGCATTTT. Amino acid sequence: CASSKALWPNQPQHF.

V usage is TRBV30 and J usage is TRBJ2-1, with 7 bases lining up with TRBD2. J lost 1 base, V lost 4 bases, and 4 bases had no gene match. The CDR3 loop spans 14 amino acids. Germline V lookup: CDR1 GTSNPN, CDR2 SVGIG (reference sequence). The CDR3 bases are TGTGCCTGGACCGGACTAGTTTCCTACAATGAGCAGTTCTTC. Residues: CAWTGLVSYNEQFF. Complete variable domain (other parts from reference TRBV30 and TRBJ2-1): SQTIHQWPATLVQPVGSPLSLECTVEGTSNPNLYWYRQAAGRGLQLLFYSVGIGQISSEVPQNLSASRPQDRQFILSSKKLLLSDSGFYLCAWTGLVSYNEQFFGPGTRLTVL.

The chain combines TRBV5-1 with TRBJ2-5; 9 nucleotides line up with TRBD2. The CDR3 runs 14 residues. Trimming removed 5 bases from V and 2 bases from J; junction bases left unmatched: 4. CDR1 SGHRS and CDR2 YFSETQ come from the germline V gene. CDR3 region: CASSSSGGQETQYF. The CDR3 DNA reads TGCGCCAGCAGTTCGAGCGGGGGGCAAGAGACCCAGTACTTC.

This clone is a singleton in its sample. This rearrangement joins TRBV2 to TRBJ2-1, with TRBD2 matching over 14 bases. Trimming removed 6 bases from V and 3 bases from J; junction bases left unmatched: 7. Germline V gene lookup returns CDR1 SNHLY and CDR2 FYNNEI. The CDR3 consists of 17 residues. In nucleotides, the CDR3 is TGTGCCAGCAGCACCGGGACTAGCGGGAGCTACTACAATGAGCAGTTCTTC. Its protein product is CASSTGTSGSYYNEQFF.

V and J are TRBV7-2 and TRBJ1-1; maybe TRBD1 (6 bases). The CDR3 extends over 13 amino acids. Trimming took off 1 base at V and 4 bases at J, with 7 bases between the two ends. Germline loops: CDR1 SGHTA, CDR2 FQGNSA. This CDR3 is CASSLGGGTEAFF. The CDR3 nucleotides are TGTGCCAGCAGCTTAGGAGGGGGCACTGAAGCTTTCTTT.